This T cell receptor (beta chain) comes out of a study of OX40 agonist ivuxolimab in advanced cancers. The wider study: Intravenous ivuxolimab at 0.01 to 10 mg/kg was given to patients every 2 weeks. Earlier treatment with anti-PD-1, anti-PD-L1 or anti-CTLA-4 was permitted, and under 50% had received some. Overall study findings and caveats: Compared with CD4+, CD8+ T cells on average had more expanded clones. Some patients without response likewise showed low normalized clonal expansion.

The method was immunoSEQ multiplex PCR; TCRdb's version includes in-frame clones alone and lacks a portion of them. Among roughly 30,000 clones listed, approximately 91% were seen once. CDR1 and CDR2 from the germline V gene are MNHEY and SMNVEV (reference sequence). This CDR3 contains 11 residues. The ends were cut back, 6 bases at V and 2 bases at J, with 4 bases in the middle. About this clone: The antigen remains unidentified.

The TCR was taken from an adult with an advanced solid tumor such as melanoma, head and neck, liver or kidney cancer. Material: CD4+ or CD8+ T cells sorted from blood, obtained in a trial of the OX40 agonist ivuxolimab. The chain carries TRBV27 and TRBJ2-5; D not certain. The CDR3 here is CASRIQETQYF. For the CDR3, the DNA is TGTGCCAGCAGAATTCAAGAGACCCAGTACTTC.